The source of this T cell receptor beta chain is a study of cytomegalovirus exposure and HLA in healthy donors. Study observations and caveats: Later analysis placed DRB1 highest and HLA-C lowest in TCR association rates, which differed by HLA locus. According to the study, 150 to 200 TCR beta chains were cytomegalovirus-associated.

This PCR relied on a set of 60 Vbeta primers and 13 Jbeta primers. Libraries were prepared by immunoSEQ multiplex PCR; TCRdb keeps only in-frame clonotypes and omits some of them. In the table there are fewer than 100,000 clones, 69% of which are singletons. The CDR3 covers 15 residues. V shed 2 bases, J shed 7 bases, and the junction held 9 bases outside the gene matches. Germline CDR1 SEHNR, CDR2 FQNEAQ (reference sequence). As concerns this clone: Its antigen is still unknown.

The chain links TRBV7-9 to TRBJ2-5, with 8 bases matching TRBD1. The sample comprised PBMCs. This receptor was obtained from a female donor in good health and CMV-seronegative. The CDR3 protein is CASSLYGQGGGTQYF. In nucleotides, the CDR3 is TGTGCCAGCAGCTTATACGGACAGGGAGGCGGGACCCAGTACTTC.